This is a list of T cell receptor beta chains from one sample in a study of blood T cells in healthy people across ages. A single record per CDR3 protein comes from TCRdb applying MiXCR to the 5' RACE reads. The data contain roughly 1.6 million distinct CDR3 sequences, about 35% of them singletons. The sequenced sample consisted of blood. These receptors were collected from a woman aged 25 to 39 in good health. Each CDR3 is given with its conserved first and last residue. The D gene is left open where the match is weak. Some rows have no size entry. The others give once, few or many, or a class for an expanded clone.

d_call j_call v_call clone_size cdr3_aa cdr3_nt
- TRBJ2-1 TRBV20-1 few CSARVPNSYNEQFF TGCAGTGCTAGAGTCCCGAACTCCTACAATGAGCAGTTCTTC
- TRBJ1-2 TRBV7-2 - CASSSPGLAHYGYTF TGTGCCAGCAGCTCCCCAGGGCTGGCCCACTATGGCTACACCTTC
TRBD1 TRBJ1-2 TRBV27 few CASSGTGSRYGYTF TGTGCCAGCAGTGGGACAGGGTCTCGTTATGGCTACACCTTC
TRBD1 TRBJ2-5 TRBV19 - CANRQGRQETQYF TGTGCCAATAGACAGGGTCGGCAAGAGACCCAGTACTTC
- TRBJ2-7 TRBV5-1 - CASSYDAGSHEQYF TGCGCCAGCAGCTACGATGCAGGGTCCCACGAGCAGTACTTC
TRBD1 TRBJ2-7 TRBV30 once CAWGQGYSYEQYF TGTGCCTGGGGACAGGGGTATTCTTACGAGCAGTACTTC
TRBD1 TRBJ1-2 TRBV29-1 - CSVHREPLTGDLYGYTF TGCAGCGTCCACCGAGAACCGTTAACAGGGGACCTCTATGGCTACACCTTC
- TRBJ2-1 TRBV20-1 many CSARDIRDSSYNEQFF TGCAGTGCTAGAGATATCCGGGATAGCTCCTACAATGAGCAGTTCTTC
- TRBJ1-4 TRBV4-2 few CASSQRVEKLFF TGTGCCAGCAGCCAACGGGTAGAAAAACTGTTTTTT
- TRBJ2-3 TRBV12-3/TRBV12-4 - CASSLNVSSGTDTQYF TGTGCCAGCAGTTTGAACGTGTCCTCGGGCACAGATACGCAGTATTTT
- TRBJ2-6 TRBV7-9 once CATAGRKRQASGANVLAF TGTGCTACCGCAGGCCGAAAACGGCAGGCCTCTGGGGCCAACGTCCTGGCTTTC
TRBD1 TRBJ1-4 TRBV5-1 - CASSLAGDSEKLFF TGCGCCAGCAGCTTGGCGGGGGACAGTGAAAAACTGTTTTTT
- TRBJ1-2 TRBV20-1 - CSARGQGHLDNYGYTF TGCAGTGCTAGAGGGCAGGGCCACCTGGATAACTATGGCTACACCTTC
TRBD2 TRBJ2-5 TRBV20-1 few CSAREGLAGGPGSQETQYF TGCAGTGCTAGAGAGGGACTAGCGGGAGGGCCGGGGAGTCAAGAGACCCAGTACTTC
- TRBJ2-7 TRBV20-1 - CSVKHGYEQYF TGCAGTGTCAAGCACGGTTACGAGCAGTACTTC
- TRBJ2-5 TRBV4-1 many CASSQDGTNQETQYF TGCGCCAGCAGCCAAGACGGTACCAACCAAGAGACCCAGTACTTC
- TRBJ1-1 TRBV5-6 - CASSHREANTEAFF TGTGCCAGCAGCCACAGGGAAGCGAACACTGAAGCTTTCTTT
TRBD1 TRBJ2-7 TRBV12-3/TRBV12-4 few CASSLQPRGHVYEQYF TGTGCCAGCAGTTTACAACCCAGGGGGCACGTCTACGAGCAGTACTTC
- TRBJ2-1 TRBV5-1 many CASSLDRRSSYNEQFF TGCGCCAGCAGCTTGGACCGTAGAAGCTCCTACAATGAGCAGTTCTTC
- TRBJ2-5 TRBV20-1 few CSARDGDSWAKTQYF TGCAGTGCTAGAGATGGGGACTCCTGGGCGAAGACCCAGTACTTC
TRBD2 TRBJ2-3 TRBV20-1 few CSALLAGGGADTQYF TGCAGTGCTCTCTTAGCGGGAGGAGGCGCAGATACACAGTATTTT
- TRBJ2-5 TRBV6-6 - CASSYRFGVQETQYF TGTGCCAGCAGTTACCGTTTCGGGGTGCAAGAGACCCAGTACTTC
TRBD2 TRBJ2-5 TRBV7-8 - CASSLALAGGSRETQYF TGTGCCAGCAGCTTAGCACTAGCGGGGGGCTCCCGAGAGACCCAGTACTTC
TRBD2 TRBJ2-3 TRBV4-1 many CASSQAGGLARTDTQYF TGCGCCAGCAGCCAAGCCGGGGGACTAGCGAGGACAGATACGCAGTATTTT
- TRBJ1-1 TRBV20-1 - CSAGVWTEAFF TGCAGTGCTGGAGTATGGACTGAAGCTTTCTTT
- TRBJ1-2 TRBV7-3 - CASSLTRSGNYGYTF TGTGCCAGCAGCTTAACCCGATCAGGAAACTATGGCTACACCTTC
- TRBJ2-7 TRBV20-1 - CSARDSGGTYSYEQYF TGCAGTGCTAGAGATAGTGGCGGGACCTACTCCTACGAGCAGTACTTC
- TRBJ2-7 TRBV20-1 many CSASSFGDQKGQYF TGCAGTGCCTCGAGTTTTGGGGATCAAAAGGGGCAGTACTTC
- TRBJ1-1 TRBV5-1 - CASSLRSFTEAFF TGCGCCAGCAGCTTGAGGTCGTTCACTGAAGCTTTCTTT
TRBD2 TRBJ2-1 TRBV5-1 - CASSVEGLAGWLAETYNEQFF TGCGCCAGTAGCGTGGAGGGACTAGCGGGATGGTTGGCGGAAACCTACAATGAGCAGTTCTTC
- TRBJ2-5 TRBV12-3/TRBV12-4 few CASSPTGSAETQYF TGTGCCAGCAGTCCAACAGGGTCCGCGGAGACCCAGTACTTC
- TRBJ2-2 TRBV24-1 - CATSDLAYPGELFF TGTGCCACCAGTGATTTGGCGTATCCCGGGGAGCTGTTTTTT
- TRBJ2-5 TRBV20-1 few CSALVGARETQYF TGCAGTGCCCTGGTGGGGGCGAGGGAGACCCAGTACTTC
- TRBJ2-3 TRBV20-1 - CSASTSDTQYF TGCAGTGCTAGCACGTCAGATACGCAGTATTTT
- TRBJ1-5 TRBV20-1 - CSAGGRINSNQPQHF TGCAGTGCTGGCGGGCGGATTAATAGCAATCAGCCCCAGCATTTT
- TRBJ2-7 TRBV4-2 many CASSQIPYLEQYF TGTGCCAGCAGCCAAATTCCTTATTTAGAGCAGTACTTC
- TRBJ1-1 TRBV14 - CASSQEEQGKDTNTEAFF TGTGCCAGCAGCCAAGAGGAGCAGGGTAAGGATACGAACACTGAAGCTTTCTTT
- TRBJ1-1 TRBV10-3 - CAISVDVNTEAFF TGTGCCATCAGTGTAGACGTGAACACTGAAGCTTTCTTT
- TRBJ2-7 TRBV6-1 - CASSEIFQGGTYEQYF TGTGCCAGCAGTGAAATTTTCCAGGGTGGAACCTACGAGCAGTACTTC
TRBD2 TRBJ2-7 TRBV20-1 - CSALSGIRYEQYF TGCAGTGCTTTAAGCGGGATTCGGTACGAGCAGTACTTC
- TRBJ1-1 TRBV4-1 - CASSQDPGSWAEAFF TGCGCCAGCAGCCAAGATCCGGGGTCCTGGGCTGAAGCTTTCTTT
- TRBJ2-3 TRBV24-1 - CATSGTAGGSTDTQYF TGTGCCACCAGTGGTACGGCAGGGGGGAGCACAGATACGCAGTATTTT
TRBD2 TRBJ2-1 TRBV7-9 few CASSLAGLAGVSGNEQFF TGTGCCAGCAGCTTAGCGGGACTAGCGGGAGTCTCAGGCAATGAGCAGTTCTTC
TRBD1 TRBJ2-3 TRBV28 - CASSRGQGFRTDTQYF TGTGCCAGCAGCCGGGGACAGGGCTTCAGGACAGATACGCAGTATTTT
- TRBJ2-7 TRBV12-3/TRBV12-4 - CASSLSPGTYEQYF TGTGCCAGCAGTTTAAGCCCGGGGACCTACGAGCAGTACTTC
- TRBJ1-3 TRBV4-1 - CASSQEGSDYSGNTIYF TGCGCCAGCAGCCAAGAGGGCAGCGATTACTCTGGAAACACCATATATTTT
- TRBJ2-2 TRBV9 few CASTPKTGANTGELFF TGTGCCAGCACCCCAAAGACCGGGGCGAACACCGGGGAGCTGTTTTTT
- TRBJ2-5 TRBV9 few CASSTYSQGTQYF TGTGCCAGCAGTACGTACAGTCAAGGGACCCAGTACTTC
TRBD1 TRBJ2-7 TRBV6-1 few CASSTQDRGTYEQYF TGTGCCAGCAGTACCCAGGACAGGGGAACCTACGAGCAGTACTTC
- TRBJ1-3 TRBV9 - CASSVVHGASGNTIYF TGTGCCAGCAGCGTAGTCCACGGAGCCTCTGGAAACACCATATATTTT
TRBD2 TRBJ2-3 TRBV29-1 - CGVDPGLATDTQYF TGCGGCGTCGACCCGGGACTAGCTACAGATACGCAGTATTTT
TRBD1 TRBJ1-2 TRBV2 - CASSTGAGGYTF TGTGCCAGCAGTACAGGGGCAGGGGGCTACACCTTC
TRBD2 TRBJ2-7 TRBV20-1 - CSARDRAGGLEQYF TGCAGTGCTAGGGATCGTGCGGGGGGGCTCGAGCAGTACTTC
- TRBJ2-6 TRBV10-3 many CAISRGDSGANVLTF TGTGCCATCAGTAGAGGCGACTCTGGGGCCAACGTCCTGACTTTC
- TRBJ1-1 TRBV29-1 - CSLKSGRNTEAFF TGCAGTCTTAAATCAGGCCGTAACACTGAAGCTTTCTTT